This paragraph covers one T cell receptor (beta chain) sequence. These data originate in a study of CD8+CD57+ T cells in acquired aplastic anemia. Genomic DNA, the template, was used for profiling of the TCR beta VDJ and CDR3. TCRdb reprocessed the reads with MiXCR, giving one entry per CDR3 protein. The sample lists 180,000 or so distinct CDR3 sequences; about 47% were seen once. The V segment lost 0 bases and the J segment 4 bases; nucleotides outside the gene matches: 3. Germline V gene data show CDR1 as DFQATT and CDR2 as SNEGSKA (reference sequence). CDR3 length: 15 amino acids. The clonotype comes from a human donor in good health. V usage is TRBV20-1 and J usage is TRBJ2-3; 11 nucleotides agree with TRBD2. Sequencing was performed on sorted CD4+, CD8+, or CD8+CD57+ T cells (not recorded which) from PBMCs. CDR3 sequence reads: CSARDPSGRPDTQYF. CDR3 nucleotides: TGCAGTGCTAGAGACCCTAGCGGGAGGCCAGATACGCAGTATTTT.